The T cell receptor beta chain under discussion was sequenced for a study of blood T cell repertoires in COVID-19. Study overall: The United States, Italy and Spain provided the acute and convalescent COVID-19 samples. Nucleic acid was either cDNA or gDNA, and it came from T cells, B-cell-depleted T cells, or PBMCs.

In the original processing: Using reference gene primer amplification, nucleated cell counts were estimated. The table came from immunoSEQ multiplex PCR; TCRdb's copy has only in-frame clones and leaves some out. For V, J and clone size, that table is used; D and trimming come from the DNA. The sample has hundreds of thousands of clones; roughly nine tenths are singletons. Comment on this clone: The same CDR3 can be traced to other DNA sequences in this sample.

Germline V CDR1 and CDR2: KGHSH, LQKENI. The CDR3 sequence is 14 residues long. V lost 3 bases and J lost 3; bases outside the gene matches: 2. The TCR originated in a woman between 50 and 59 years old with acute or convalescent COVID-19. J is TRBJ2-7 and V is TRBV18, with 10 bases matching TRBD1. Specimen: peripheral blood. CDR3 residues: CASSPGTGVYEQYF. CDR3 coding DNA: TGTGCCAGCTCACCCGGGACAGGGGTCTACGAGCAGTACTTC.